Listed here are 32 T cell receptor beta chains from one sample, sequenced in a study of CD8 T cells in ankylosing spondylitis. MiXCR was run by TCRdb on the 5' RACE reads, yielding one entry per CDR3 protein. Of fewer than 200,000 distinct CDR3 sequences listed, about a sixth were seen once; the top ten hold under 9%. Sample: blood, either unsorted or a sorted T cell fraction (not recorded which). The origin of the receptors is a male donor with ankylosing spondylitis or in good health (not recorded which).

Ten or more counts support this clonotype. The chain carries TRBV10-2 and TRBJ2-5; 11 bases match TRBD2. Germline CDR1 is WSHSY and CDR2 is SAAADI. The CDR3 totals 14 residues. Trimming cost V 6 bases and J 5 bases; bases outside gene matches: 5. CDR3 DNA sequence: TGCGCCAGCAGGGGACTAGCGGCCCGGGAGACCCAGTACTTC. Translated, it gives CASRGLAARETQYF.

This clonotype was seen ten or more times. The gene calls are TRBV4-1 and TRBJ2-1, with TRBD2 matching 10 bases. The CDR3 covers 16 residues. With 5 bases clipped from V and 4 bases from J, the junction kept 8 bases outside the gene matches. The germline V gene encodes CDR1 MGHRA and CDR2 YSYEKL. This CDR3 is CASSKDGLAVYNEQFF. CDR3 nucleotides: TGCGCCAGCAGCAAGGACGGACTAGCGGTGTACAATGAGCAGTTCTTC.

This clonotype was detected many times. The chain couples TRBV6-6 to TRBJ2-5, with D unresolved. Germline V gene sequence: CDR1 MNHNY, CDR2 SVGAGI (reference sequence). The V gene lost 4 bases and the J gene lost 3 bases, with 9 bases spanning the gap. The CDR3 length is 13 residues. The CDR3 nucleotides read TGTGCCAGCAGTTGGTCAGTGAAAGAGACCCAGTACTTC. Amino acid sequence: CASSWSVKETQYF.

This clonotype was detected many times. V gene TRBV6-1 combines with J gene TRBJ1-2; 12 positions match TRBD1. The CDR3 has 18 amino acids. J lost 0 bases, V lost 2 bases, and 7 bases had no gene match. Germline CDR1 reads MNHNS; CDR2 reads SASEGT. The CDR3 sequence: CASSELRGTGGTNYGYTF. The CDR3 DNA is TGTGCCAGCAGTGAACTCCGGGGGACAGGGGGCACTAACTATGGCTACACCTTC.

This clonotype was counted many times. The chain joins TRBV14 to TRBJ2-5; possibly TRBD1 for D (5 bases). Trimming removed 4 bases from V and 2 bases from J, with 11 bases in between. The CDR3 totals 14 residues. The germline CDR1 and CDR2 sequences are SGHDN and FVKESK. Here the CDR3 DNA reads TGTGCCAGCAGCCGCGACAGAAATCAAGAGACCCAGTACTTC. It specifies CASSRDRNQETQYF.

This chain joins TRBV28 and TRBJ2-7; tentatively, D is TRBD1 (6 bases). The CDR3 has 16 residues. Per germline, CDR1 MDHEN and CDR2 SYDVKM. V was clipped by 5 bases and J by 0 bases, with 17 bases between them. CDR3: CASSPPVQGSSYEQYF. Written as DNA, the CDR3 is TGTGCCAGCAGTCCCCCCGTGCAGGGGAGCTCCTACGAGCAGTACTTC. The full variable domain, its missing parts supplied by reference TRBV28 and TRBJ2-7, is DVKVTQSSRYLVKRTGEKVFLECVQDMDHENMFWYRQDPGLGLRLIYFSYDVKMKEKGDIPEGYSVSREKKERFSLILESASTNQTSMYLCASSPPVQGSSYEQYFGPGTRLTVT.

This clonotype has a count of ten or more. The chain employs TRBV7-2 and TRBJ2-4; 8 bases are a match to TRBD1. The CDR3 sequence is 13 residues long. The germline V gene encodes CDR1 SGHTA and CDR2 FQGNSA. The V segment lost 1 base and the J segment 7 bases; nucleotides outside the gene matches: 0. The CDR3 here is CASSLGTGNIQYF. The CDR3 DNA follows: TGTGCCAGCAGCTTAGGGACAGGGAACATTCAGTACTTC.

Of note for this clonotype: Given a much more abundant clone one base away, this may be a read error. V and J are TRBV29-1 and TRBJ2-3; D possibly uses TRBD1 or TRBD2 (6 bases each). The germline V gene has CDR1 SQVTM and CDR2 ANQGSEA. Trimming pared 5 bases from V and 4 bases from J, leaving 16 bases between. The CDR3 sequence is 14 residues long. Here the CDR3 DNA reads TGCAGCGTTTCGACTAGGGGGAGAGCAGATACGCAGTATTTT. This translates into CSVSTRGRADTQYF.

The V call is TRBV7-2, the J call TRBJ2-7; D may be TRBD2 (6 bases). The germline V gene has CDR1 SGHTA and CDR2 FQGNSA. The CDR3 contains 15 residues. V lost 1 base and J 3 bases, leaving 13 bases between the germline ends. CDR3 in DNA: TGTGCCAGCAGCTTAGGCGCTAGCGCCAACTACGAGCAGTACTTC. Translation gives CASSLGASANYEQYF.

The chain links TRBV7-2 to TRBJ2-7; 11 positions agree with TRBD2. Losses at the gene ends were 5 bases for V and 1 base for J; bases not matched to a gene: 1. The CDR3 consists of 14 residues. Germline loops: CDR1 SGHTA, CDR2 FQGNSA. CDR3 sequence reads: CASSPSGGSYEQYF. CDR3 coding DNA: TGTGCCAGCAGCCCTAGCGGGGGGTCCTACGAGCAGTACTTC.

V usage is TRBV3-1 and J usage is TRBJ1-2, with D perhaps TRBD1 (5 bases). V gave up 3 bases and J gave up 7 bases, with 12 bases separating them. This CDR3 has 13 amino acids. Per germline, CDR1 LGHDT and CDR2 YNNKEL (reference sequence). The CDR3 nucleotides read TGTGCCAGCAGCCATCAGGGCATTACTGGCTACACCTTC. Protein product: CASSHQGITGYTF.

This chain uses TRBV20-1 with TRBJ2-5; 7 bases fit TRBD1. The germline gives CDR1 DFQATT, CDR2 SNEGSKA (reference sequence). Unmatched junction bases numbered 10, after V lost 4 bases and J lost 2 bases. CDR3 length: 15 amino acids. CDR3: CSAIRTGDYQETQYF. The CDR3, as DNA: TGCAGTGCTATCCGGACAGGCGATTATCAAGAGACCCAGTACTTC.

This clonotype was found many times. The CDR3 DNA reads TGTGCCATCACAGGCGGGAGCGTGGCCGGGGAGCTGTTTTTT. This encodes CAITGGSVAGELFF. The chain is built from TRBV10-3 and TRBJ2-2, with 7 bases lining up with TRBD2. The CDR3 totals 14 residues. Germline loops: CDR1 ENHRY, CDR2 SYGVKD. With 7 bases clipped from V and 6 bases from J, the junction kept 8 bases outside the gene matches.

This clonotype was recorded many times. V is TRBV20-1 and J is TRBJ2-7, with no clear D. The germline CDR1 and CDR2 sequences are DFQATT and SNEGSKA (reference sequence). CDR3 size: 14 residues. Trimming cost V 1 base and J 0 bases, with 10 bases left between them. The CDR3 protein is CSARGLPLSYEQYF. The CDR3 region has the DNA TGCAGTGCTAGAGGACTCCCGCTCTCCTACGAGCAGTACTTC.

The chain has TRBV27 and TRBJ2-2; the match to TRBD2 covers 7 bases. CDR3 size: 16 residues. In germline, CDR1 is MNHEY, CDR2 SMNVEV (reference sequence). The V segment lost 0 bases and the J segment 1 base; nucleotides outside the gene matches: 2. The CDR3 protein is CASSLSPSGNTGELFF. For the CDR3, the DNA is TGTGCCAGCAGTTTATCTCCTAGCGGGAACACCGGGGAGCTGTTTTTT.

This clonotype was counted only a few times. The CDR3 DNA is TGTGCCAGCAGACCTGGAGGAGACACCGGGGAGCTGTTTTTT. Residues: CASRPGGDTGELFF. The chain recombines TRBV5-5 with TRBJ2-2; TRBD2 is a possible D gene (5 bases). There are 14 residues in the CDR3. V shed 5 bases and J shed 3 bases, with 11 bases lying between them. Germline CDR1 is SGHKS and CDR2 is YYEKEE (reference sequence).

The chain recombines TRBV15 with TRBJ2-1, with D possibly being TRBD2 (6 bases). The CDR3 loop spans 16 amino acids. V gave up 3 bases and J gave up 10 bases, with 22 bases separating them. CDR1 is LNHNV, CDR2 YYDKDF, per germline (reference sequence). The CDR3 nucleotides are TGTGCCACCAGCAGTGAACGCCGGGAGCCCAGCCGAGAGCAGTTCTTC. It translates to CATSSERREPSREQFF.

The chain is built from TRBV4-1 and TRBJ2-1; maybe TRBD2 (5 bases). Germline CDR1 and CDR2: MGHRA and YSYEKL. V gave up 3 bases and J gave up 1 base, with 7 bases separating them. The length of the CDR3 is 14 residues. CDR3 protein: CASSHTSSYNEQFF. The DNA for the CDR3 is TGCGCCAGCAGCCACACTAGTTCCTACAATGAGCAGTTCTTC.

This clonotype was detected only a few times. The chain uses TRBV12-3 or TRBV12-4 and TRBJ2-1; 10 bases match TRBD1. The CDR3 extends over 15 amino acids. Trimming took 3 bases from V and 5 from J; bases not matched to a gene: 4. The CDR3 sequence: CASSLGTGEDNEQFF. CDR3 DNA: TGTGCCAGCAGTTTGGGGACAGGGGAAGACAATGAGCAGTTCTTC.

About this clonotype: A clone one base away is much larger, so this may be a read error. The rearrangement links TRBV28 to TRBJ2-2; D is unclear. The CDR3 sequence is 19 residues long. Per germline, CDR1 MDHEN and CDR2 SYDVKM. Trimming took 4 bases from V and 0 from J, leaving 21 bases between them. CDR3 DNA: TGTGCCAGCAGTTGGAGATACTGGGGTTTTCTCGCGAACACCGGGGAGCTGTTTTTT. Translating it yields CASSWRYWGFLANTGELFF. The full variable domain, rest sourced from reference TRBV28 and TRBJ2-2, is DVKVTQSSRYLVKRTGEKVFLECVQDMDHENMFWYRQDPGLGLRLIYFSYDVKMKEKGDIPEGYSVSREKKERFSLILESASTNQTSMYLCASSWRYWGFLANTGELFFGEGSRLTVL.

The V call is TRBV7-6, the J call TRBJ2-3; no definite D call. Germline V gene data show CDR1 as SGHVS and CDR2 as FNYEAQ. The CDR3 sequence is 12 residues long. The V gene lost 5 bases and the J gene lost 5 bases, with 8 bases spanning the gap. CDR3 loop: CASSKQLDTQYF. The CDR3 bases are TGTGCCAGCAGCAAACAGTTAGATACGCAGTATTTT. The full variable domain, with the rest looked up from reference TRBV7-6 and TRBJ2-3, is GAGVSQSPRYKVTKRGQDVALRCDPISGHVSLYWYRQALGQGPEFLTYFNYEAQQDKSGLPNDRFSAERPEGSISTLTIQRTEQRDSAMYRCASSKQLDTQYFGPGTRLTVL.

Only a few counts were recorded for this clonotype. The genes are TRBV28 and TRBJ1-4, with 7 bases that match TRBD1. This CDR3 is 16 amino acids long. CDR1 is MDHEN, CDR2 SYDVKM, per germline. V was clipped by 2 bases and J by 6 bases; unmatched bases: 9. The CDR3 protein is CASSLAGTVSHEKLFF. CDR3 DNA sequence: TGTGCCAGCAGTTTAGCCGGGACAGTCTCCCATGAAAAACTGTTTTTT.

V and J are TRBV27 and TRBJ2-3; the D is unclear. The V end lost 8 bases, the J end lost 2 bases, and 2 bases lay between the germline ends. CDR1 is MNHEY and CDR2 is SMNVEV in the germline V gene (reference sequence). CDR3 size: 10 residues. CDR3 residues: CASFTDTQYF. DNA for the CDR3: TGTGCCAGCTTCACAGATACGCAGTATTTT.

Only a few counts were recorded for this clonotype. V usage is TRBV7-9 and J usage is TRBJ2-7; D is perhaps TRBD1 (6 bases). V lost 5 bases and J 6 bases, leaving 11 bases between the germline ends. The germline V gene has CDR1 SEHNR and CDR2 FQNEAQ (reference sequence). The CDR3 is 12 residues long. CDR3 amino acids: CASSNRDIEQYF. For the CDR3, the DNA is TGTGCCAGCAGCAACCGGGACATCGAGCAGTACTTC.

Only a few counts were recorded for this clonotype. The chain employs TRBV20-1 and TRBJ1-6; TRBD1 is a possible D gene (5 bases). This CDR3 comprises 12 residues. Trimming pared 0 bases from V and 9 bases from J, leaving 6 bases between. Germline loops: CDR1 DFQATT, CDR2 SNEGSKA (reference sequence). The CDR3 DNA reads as TGCAGTGCTAGAGATCAGGGTTCACCCCTCCACTTT. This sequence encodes CSARDQGSPLHF.

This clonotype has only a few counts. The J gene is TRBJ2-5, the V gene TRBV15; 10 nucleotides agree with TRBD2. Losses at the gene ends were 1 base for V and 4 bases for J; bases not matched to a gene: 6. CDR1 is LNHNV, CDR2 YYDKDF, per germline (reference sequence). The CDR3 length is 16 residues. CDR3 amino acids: CATSRVWSGRAETQYF. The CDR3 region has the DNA TGTGCCACCAGCAGAGTGTGGAGCGGGAGGGCAGAGACCCAGTACTTC.

The CDR3: CSVLGGFYNEQFF. The DNA for the CDR3 is TGCAGCGTTTTAGGGGGCTTCTACAATGAGCAGTTCTTC. The V call is TRBV29-1, the J call TRBJ2-1; 7 nucleotides match TRBD1. V was pared by 5 bases and J by 3 bases, with 4 bases of the junction left unmatched. The CDR3 is made up of 13 amino acids. Germline CDR1 and CDR2: SQVTM and ANQGSEA.

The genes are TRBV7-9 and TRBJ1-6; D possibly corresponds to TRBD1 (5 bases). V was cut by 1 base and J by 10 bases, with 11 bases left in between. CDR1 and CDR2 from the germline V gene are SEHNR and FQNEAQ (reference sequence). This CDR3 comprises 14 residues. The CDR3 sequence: CASSLDAGNSPLHF. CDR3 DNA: TGTGCCAGCAGCTTAGATGCAGGGAACTCACCCCTCCACTTT.

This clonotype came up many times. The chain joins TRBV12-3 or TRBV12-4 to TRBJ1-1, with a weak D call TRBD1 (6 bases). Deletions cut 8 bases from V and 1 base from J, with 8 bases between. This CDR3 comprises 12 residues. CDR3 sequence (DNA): TGTGCCAGCGACAGGACGAACACTGAAGCTTTCTTT. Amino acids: CASDRTNTEAFF.

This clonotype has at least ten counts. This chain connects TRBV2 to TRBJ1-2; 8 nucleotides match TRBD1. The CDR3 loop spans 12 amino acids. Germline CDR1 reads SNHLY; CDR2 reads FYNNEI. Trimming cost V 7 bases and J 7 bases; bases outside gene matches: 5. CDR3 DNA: TGTGCCAGCAACGTACAGGGGGTTGGCTACACCTTC. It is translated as CASNVQGVGYTF.

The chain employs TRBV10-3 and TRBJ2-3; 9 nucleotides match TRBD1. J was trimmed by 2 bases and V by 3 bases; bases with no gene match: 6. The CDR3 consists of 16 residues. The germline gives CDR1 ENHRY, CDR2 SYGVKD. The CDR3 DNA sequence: TGTGCCATCAGTGACCCCGGGACAGGGAACACAGATACGCAGTATTTT. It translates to CAISDPGTGNTDTQYF.

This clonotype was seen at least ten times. This CDR3 is CASSKGQLGYNEQFF. The CDR3 DNA reads as TGTGCCAGCAGTAAGGGACAGCTCGGGTACAATGAGCAGTTCTTC. The gene calls are TRBV12-3 or TRBV12-4 and TRBJ2-1; 7 bases match TRBD1. The CDR3 consists of 15 residues. The V gene end was trimmed by 5 bases and the J gene end by 4 bases; junction bases not matched to a gene: 8.